A selection of T cell receptor beta chains follows, all from one sample in a study of cytomegalovirus exposure and HLA in healthy donors. Generated by immunoSEQ multiplex PCR, the TCRdb table keeps only in-frame clones and is missing some. The sample consists of 150,000 to 250,000 clones, 79% of them appearing once. Sequences were obtained from PBMCs. The receptor source for this set is a woman under 40 in good health and CMV-seropositive. Each CDR3 is given with its conserved first and last residue. The D gene is left open where the match is weak. Only some rows state a clone size, as once, few, many or a class for expanded clones.

CATSSPDPGQGVNTEAFF	TGTGCCACCAGCAGTCCAGACCCGGGGCAGGGGGTGAACACTGAAGCTTTCTTT	TRBD1	TRBV15	TRBJ1-1	once
CASSLLDSLRTGLNRGYTF	TGTGCCAGCAGCCTCCTCGACTCGCTTCGGACAGGGCTCAATCGGGGCTACACCTTC	TRBD1	TRBV7-2	TRBJ1-2	once
CASNNRGQPYNEQFF	TGTGCCAGCAACAACAGAGGACAGCCCTACAATGAGCAGTTCTTC	.	TRBV5-6	TRBJ2-1	.
CASSQASNEQFF	TGCGCCAGCAGCCAAGCTTCTAACGAGCAGTTCTTC	.	TRBV4-3	TRBJ2-1	.
CASSPLLAGGPNSYNEQFF	TGTGCCAGCAGCCCCTTACTAGCGGGAGGGCCAAACTCCTACAATGAGCAGTTCTTC	TRBD2	TRBV5-5	TRBJ2-1	.
CASSAGTGGFYGYTF	TGCGCCAGCAGCGCGGGGACAGGGGGCTTTTATGGCTACACCTTC	TRBD1	TRBV5-1	TRBJ1-2	.
CASSSTGVETQYF	TGTGCCAGCAGCTCGACAGGGGTAGAGACCCAGTACTTC	TRBD1	TRBV7-2	TRBJ2-5	.
CASNIDDMTGAPYNEQFF	TGTGCCAGCAACATAGACGATATGACAGGGGCCCCCTACAATGAGCAGTTCTTC	TRBD1	TRBV5-6	TRBJ2-1	.
CASSPHRDRSGYGYTF	TGCGCCAGCAGCCCACACCGGGACAGGAGCGGCTATGGCTACACCTTC	TRBD1	TRBV4-3	TRBJ1-2	.
CASSQVTPAGLANYGYTF	TGCGCCAGCAGCCAAGTAACGCCCGCGGGGCTGGCGAACTATGGCTACACCTTC	.	TRBV4-3	TRBJ1-2	.
CASSPRGTANYGYTF	TGTGCCAGCTCACCCAGGGGGACCGCTAACTATGGCTACACCTTC	TRBD1	TRBV18	TRBJ1-2	once
CASSMGTSPAYEQYF	TGCGCCAGCAGCATGGGGACTAGCCCTGCCTACGAGCAGTACTTC	TRBD2	TRBV5-1	TRBJ2-7	.
CASSPNTGSYEQYF	TGTGCCAGCAGTCCTAATACAGGTTCCTACGAGCAGTACTTC	.	TRBV27	TRBJ2-7	.
CASSLAGTSGEQFF	TGTGCCAGCAGCTTGGCAGGGACTAGTGGTGAGCAGTTCTTC	TRBD2	TRBV5-4	TRBJ2-1	.
CASSPTGGRALNTGELFF	TGTGCCAGCAGTCCGACGGGCGGGAGGGCCCTGAACACCGGGGAGCTGTTTTTT	TRBD2	TRBV27	TRBJ2-2	few
CASSEIWTGTEKLFF	TGTGCCAGCAGTGAAATTTGGACAGGGACGGAAAAACTGTTTTTT	TRBD1	TRBV2	TRBJ1-4	.
CASSLGLAGVGSTDTQYF	TGTGCCAGCAGCTTGGGACTAGCGGGAGTTGGAAGCACAGATACGCAGTATTTT	TRBD2	TRBV5-4	TRBJ2-3	.
CASSLDLAHTDTQYF	TGTGCCAGCAGCTTAGATTTGGCACACACAGATACGCAGTATTTT	.	TRBV7-2	TRBJ2-3	.
CASSPRGPSSYNSPLHF	TGTGCCAGCAGCCCCAGGGGGCCAAGCTCCTATAATTCACCCCTCCACTTT	TRBD1	TRBV5-5	TRBJ1-6	.
CASSLGTGSTGELFF	TGCGCCAGCAGCTTGGGGACAGGGAGCACCGGGGAGCTGTTTTTT	TRBD1	TRBV5-1	TRBJ2-2	.
CASSPPRDRGPGEQYF	TGTGCCAGCTCACCACCTAGGGACAGGGGGCCTGGCGAGCAGTACTTC	TRBD1	TRBV18	TRBJ2-7	.
CAHHQGQGQGGYTF	TGTGCCCATCACCAGGGCCAGGGTCAAGGTGGCTACACCTTC	.	TRBV10-3	TRBJ1-2	once
CASSQPGLAGRAQYF	TGTGCCAGCAGCCAACCGGGACTAGCGGGAAGGGCGCAGTACTTC	TRBD2	TRBV7-9	TRBJ2-7	.
CASTPTGGNVLTF	TGTGCCAGTACCCCGACAGGGGGCAACGTCCTGACTTTC	TRBD1	TRBV19	TRBJ2-6	.
CAWSANGEGYF	TGTGCCTGGAGTGCCAACGGAGAGGGGTACTTC	.	TRBV30	TRBJ2-4	.
CASSRRDRGNYGYTF	TGTGCCAGCAGCCGGAGGGACAGGGGTAACTATGGCTACACCTTC	TRBD1	TRBV5-6	TRBJ1-2	.
CASSYSLGSRETQYF	TGTGCCAGCAGTTACTCTCTAGGTTCCCGGGAGACCCAGTACTTC	.	TRBV6-5	TRBJ2-5	.
CASSHSGFQETQYF	TGTGCCAGCAGTCATAGCGGCTTCCAAGAGACCCAGTACTTC	.	TRBV2	TRBJ2-5	.
CASSHALGQVIFGTEAFF	TGTGCCAGCAGTCACGCACTAGGACAGGTAATATTCGGCACTGAAGCTTTCTTT	TRBD1	TRBV4-2	TRBJ1-1	.
CASSLLWTANTEAFF	TGTGCCAGCAGCTTGCTCTGGACAGCAAACACTGAAGCTTTCTTT	.	TRBV5-4	TRBJ1-1	.
CASSQGLAGYEQYF	TGCGCCAGCAGCCAAGGACTAGCGGGTTACGAGCAGTACTTC	TRBD2	TRBV4-1	TRBJ2-7	few
CASRTDRQNYGYTF	TGTGCCAGTAGGACCGACAGGCAGAACTATGGCTACACCTTC	.	TRBV19	TRBJ1-2	.
CASRPHRGQKNTGELFF	TGCGCCAGCAGACCTCATCGCGGACAGAAAAACACCGGGGAGCTGTTTTTT	.	TRBV4-1	TRBJ2-2	.
CAISEIGTLNTEAFF	TGTGCCATCAGTGAGATAGGGACACTGAACACTGAAGCTTTCTTT	.	TRBV10-3	TRBJ1-1	few
CASRGTGGAYGYTF	TGTGCCAGCAGGGGGACAGGGGGAGCCTATGGCTACACCTTC	TRBD1	TRBV25-1	TRBJ1-2	.
CASSPGLDGIYEQYF	TGCGCCAGCAGTCCCGGACTGGACGGAATCTACGAGCAGTACTTC	.	TRBV4-3	TRBJ2-7	.
CASSFTSGGNYEQYF	TGTGCCAGCTCGTTTACCAGCGGGGGAAACTACGAGCAGTACTTC	TRBD2	TRBV2	TRBJ2-7	.
CASRIAGGPSSEQFF	TGTGCCAGCAGGATAGCGGGAGGGCCCTCGTCGGAGCAGTTCTTC	TRBD2	TRBV6-5	TRBJ2-1	few
CASSLETSGSGNEQFF	TGTGCCAGCAGCTTAGAGACTAGCGGGAGTGGCAATGAGCAGTTCTTC	TRBD2	TRBV11-2	TRBJ2-1	.
CSATRRGVGEKLFF	TGCAGCGCCACCCGTCGGGGGGTTGGAGAAAAACTGTTTTTT	.	TRBV29-1	TRBJ1-4	.
CASSTVNLDTEAFF	TGCGCCAGCAGCACGGTGAATCTGGACACTGAAGCTTTCTTT	.	TRBV5-1	TRBJ1-1	.
CASSPGNEQFF	TGTGCCAGCAGCCCCGGGAATGAGCAGTTCTTC	.	TRBV11-2	TRBJ2-1	.
CASSEPGSNNEQFF	TGCGCCAGCAGTGAGCCGGGATCAAACAATGAGCAGTTCTTC	.	TRBV10-2	TRBJ2-1	.
CASSPRGPGTDNQPQHF	TGTGCCAGTAGCCCGAGAGGTCCGGGGACAGATAATCAGCCCCAGCATTTT	TRBD1	TRBV19	TRBJ1-5	.
CASSGPALSQETQYF	TGTGCCAGCAGTGGGCCAGCGTTAAGCCAAGAGACCCAGTACTTC	.	TRBV25-1	TRBJ2-5	.
CASSRRMEATNEQFF	TGTGCCAGCAGCCGACGGATGGAGGCAACGAATGAGCAGTTCTTC	.	TRBV7-6	TRBJ2-1	.
CASRWGGEPTQYF	TGTGCCAGCCGATGGGGCGGGGAACCCACGCAGTATTTT	.	TRBV11-2	TRBJ2-3	few
CASSSPQYGLEQYF	TGTGCCAGCAGTTCCCCACAGTATGGTCTCGAGCAGTACTTC	.	TRBV6-5	TRBJ2-7	.
CASSLESGGSYEQYF	TGCGCCAGCAGCTTGGAATCGGGGGGGTCCTACGAGCAGTACTTC	TRBD2	TRBV5-1	TRBJ2-7	once
CASSQGISETQYF	TGCGCCAGCAGCCAAGGTATTTCGGAGACCCAGTACTTC	.	TRBV4-3	TRBJ2-5	.
CASSSRHTNTGELFF	TGTGCCAGCAGCTCGCGACACACGAACACCGGGGAGCTGTTTTTT	.	TRBV11-2	TRBJ2-2	.
CASSVGKGGYEQYF	TGTGCCAGCAGCGTAGGGAAAGGGGGCTACGAGCAGTACTTC	.	TRBV9	TRBJ2-7	.
CASNPTVWADTQYF	TGTGCCAGCAACCCCACAGTTTGGGCAGATACGCAGTATTTT	.	TRBV27	TRBJ2-3	.
CASSDRRQSEKLFF	TGTGCCAGCAGTGACAGGCGCCAGAGCGAAAAACTGTTTTTT	.	TRBV25-1	TRBJ1-4	few
CASSLLRGTYEQYF	TGTGCCAGCAGCTTATTACGGGGTACCTACGAGCAGTACTTC	.	TRBV5-5	TRBJ2-7	.
CASSLELGGLGNIQYF	TGTGCCAGCAGCTTAGAATTAGGGGGCTTGGGAAACATTCAGTACTTC	TRBD1	TRBV7-9	TRBJ2-4	.
CAIPSSQQGRRSGSYNSPLHF	TGTGCCATCCCATCCTCCCAACAGGGGAGGAGGAGTGGCTCCTATAATTCACCCCTCCACTTT	TRBD1	TRBV2	TRBJ1-6	once